This T cell receptor (beta chain) stems from a study of CD8+ T cells in alopecia areata. On the study more broadly: Treated individuals took tofacitinib by mouth, 5 to 10 mg twice daily.

Notes on this clone: The antigen is unknown.

Specimens obtained from alopecia areata patients comprised lesional scalp punch biopsies and peripheral blood. TCR sequencing used cDNA made by reverse transcription of extracted RNA. TCRdb's copy holds only in-frame clones and misses some; the assay was immunoSEQ multiplex PCR. The sample has a few hundred thousand clones; roughly two thirds are singletons. Findings of the study overall: Higher clonality was seen in lesional scalp than in normal scalp, especially in alopecia totalis/universalis.

The CDR3 is made up of 14 amino acids. V was pared by 0 bases and J by 6 bases, with 10 bases between. Germline CDR1 and CDR2: SGHDT and YYEEEE. This receptor was obtained from a human donor with alopecia areata. This chain links TRBV5-6 with TRBJ2-1, with D unresolved. The sequences come from CD4+ T cells sorted from blood, collected at week 0. The CDR3 nucleotides are TGTGCCAGCAGCTTGGCCCACAGTGGCAATGAGCAGTTCTTC. This gives the protein CASSLAHSGNEQFF.